The T cell receptor (beta chain) described here comes from a study of blood T cell repertoires in COVID-19. V dropped 4 bases and J dropped 4; count of bases not matched to a gene: 5. The CDR3 loop spans 15 amino acids. The germline V gene has CDR1 SGHTA and CDR2 FQGNSA. Methods used by the authors: Reference gene primer amplification yielded estimated nucleated cell counts. Libraries were prepared by immunoSEQ multiplex PCR; TCRdb keeps only in-frame clonotypes and omits some of them. The DNA gave D and trimming, while V, J and clone size come from that table. Of some 41,000 clones in the sample, roughly nine tenths were seen once.

Sequencing input: peripheral blood. This chain links TRBV7-2 with TRBJ2-1; 9 nucleotides line up with TRBD2. The TCR was taken from an elderly woman with active COVID-19. The CDR3 here is CASSSVSGRYNEQFF. For the CDR3, the DNA is TGTGCCAGCAGCTCCGTTAGCGGGAGATACAATGAGCAGTTCTTC.